This is a list of T cell receptor beta chains from one sample in a study of blood T cell repertoires in COVID-19. TCRdb's table, derived via immunoSEQ multiplex PCR, lists solely in-frame clones and lacks some. The table lists some 120,000 clones, 90% of them singletons. The specimen was peripheral blood. These receptor sequences come from a human donor with active COVID-19. The donor label of this sample is uncertain. The CDR3 runs from the conserved cysteine through the conserved F or W. The D gene is left open where the match is weak. Clone size appears in some rows only: once, few, many, or a class for an expanded clone.

CDR3 protein | CDR3 DNA | clone size | J gene | D gene | V gene
CASSWTDYEQYF | TGTGCCAGCAGCTGGACAGACTACGAGCAGTACTTC | . | TRBJ2-7 | . | TRBV5-6
CASSLTTGNTEAFF | TGTGCCAGCAGCTTAACCACAGGGAACACTGAAGCTTTCTTT | . | TRBJ1-1 | . | TRBV7-2
CASSLVRANNEQFF | TGCGCCAGCAGCTTGGTCAGGGCCAACAATGAGCAGTTCTTC | once | TRBJ2-1 | . | TRBV5-1
CASSWAGIYTGELFF | TGTGCCAGCAGCTGGGCGGGAATCTACACCGGGGAGCTGTTTTTT | . | TRBJ2-2 | . | TRBV7-2
CASSYVFSGGPYEQYF | TGTGCCAGCAGTTATGTTTTTAGCGGGGGTCCTTACGAGCAGTACTTC | . | TRBJ2-7 | TRBD2 | TRBV6-5
CASRGSSYGDTQYF | TGCGCCAGCCGGGGGTCTAGCTACGGAGATACGCAGTATTTT | . | TRBJ2-3 | . | TRBV5-1
CASLKGQGLNTEAFF | TGCGCCAGCCTAAAAGGACAGGGCCTGAACACTGAAGCTTTCTTT | . | TRBJ1-1 | TRBD1 | TRBV10-2
CASSVGGLANYGYTF | TGTGCCAGCAGCGTAGGAGGACTAGCTAACTATGGCTACACCTTC | . | TRBJ1-2 | . | TRBV9
CASSFLRTDTQYF | TGTGCCAGCAGCTTCCTCCGCACAGATACGCAGTATTTT | . | TRBJ2-3 | . | TRBV11-3
CASSPFLSGTSKEKLFF | TGTGCCAGCTCACCTTTTTTGTCGGGGACAAGTAAAGAAAAACTGTTTTTT | . | TRBJ1-4 | . | TRBV18
CASSGHGRPGLAGSEQYF | TGTGCCAGCAGCGGCCACGGCCGACCGGGACTAGCGGGGAGTGAGCAGTACTTC | few | TRBJ2-7 | TRBD2 | TRBV5-4
CASSEVGTQQYF | TGTGCCAGCAGTGAGGTGGGGACACAGCAGTACTTC | . | TRBJ2-7 | . | TRBV2
CATSDPGTGDTGELFF | TGTGCCACCAGTGATCCCGGGACAGGGGACACCGGGGAGCTGTTTTTT | . | TRBJ2-2 | TRBD1 | TRBV24-1
CASSSSGGAADTQYF | TGTGCCAGCAGCTCCAGCGGGGGGGCAGCAGATACGCAGTATTTT | . | TRBJ2-3 | TRBD2 | TRBV9
CASSLYSSGQSPLHF | TGTGCCAGCAGTTTATATTCGTCAGGGCAATCACCCCTCCACTTT | . | TRBJ1-6 | . | TRBV27
CASSSGFAGYTF | TGTGCCAGCAGCTCAGGGTTTGCCGGCTACACCTTC | . | TRBJ1-2 | . | TRBV5-6
CASRPGVGELFF | TGTGCCAGCAGACCAGGGGTTGGGGAGCTGTTTTTT | . | TRBJ2-2 | . | TRBV12-3/TRBV12-4
CASSLLGERSPLHF | TGCGCCAGCAGCTTGTTGGGAGAAAGGTCACCCCTCCACTTT | . | TRBJ1-6 | . | TRBV5-1
CASVRATAGNTIYF | TGTGCCAGCGTCAGGGCCACCGCTGGAAACACCATATATTTT | few | TRBJ1-3 | . | TRBV7-9
CASSQATGGLTREKLFF | TGTGCCAGCAGCCAAGCGACAGGGGGACTAACGAGGGAAAAACTGTTTTTT | . | TRBJ1-4 | TRBD1 | TRBV28
CASSRTYYEQYF | TGTGCCAGCAGTAGGACATACTACGAGCAGTACTTC | . | TRBJ2-7 | . | TRBV6-5
CASSQDRGNQPQHF | TGCGCCAGCAGCCAAGACCGGGGAAATCAGCCCCAGCATTTT | . | TRBJ1-5 | . | TRBV4-3